This passage covers 10 T cell receptor beta chains from one sample sequenced in a study of cytomegalovirus exposure and HLA in healthy donors. Libraries were prepared by immunoSEQ multiplex PCR; TCRdb keeps only in-frame clonotypes and omits some of them. The repertoire holds roughly 68,000 clones, 96% seen once, with approximately 2.5% in the top ten. Specimen: PBMCs. These receptors were taken from a man younger than 35 in good health and CMV-seronegative.

This clone was recorded once. This rearrangement joins TRBV30 to TRBJ2-1; 8 nucleotides agree with TRBD2. Germline V gene sequence: CDR1 GTSNPN, CDR2 SVGIG (reference sequence). J was trimmed by 4 bases and V by 4 bases; bases with no gene match: 3. The CDR3 totals 13 residues. The CDR3: CAWMSGSYNEQFF. The CDR3 DNA reads TGTGCCTGGATGAGCGGGAGTTACAATGAGCAGTTCTTC.

The chain uses TRBV6-1 and TRBJ1-3; D not resolved. Trimming took 2 bases from V and 3 from J, leaving 11 bases between them. CDR1 MNHNS and CDR2 SASEGT come from the germline V gene. This CDR3 contains 15 residues. The CDR3 is CASSEQPRDGNTIYF. As DNA, the CDR3 is TGTGCCAGCAGTGAACAGCCGAGGGATGGAAACACCATATATTTT.

The DNA of the CDR3 is TGTGCCAGCAGCGCGGCAACAGGGGCAAATGGCTACACCTTC. It codes for CASSAATGANGYTF. The chain employs TRBV9 and TRBJ1-2; 7 positions agree with TRBD1. Germline loops: CDR1 SGDLS, CDR2 YYNGEE. V lost 3 bases to trimming and J lost 6 bases; unmatched junction nucleotides: 8. CDR3 size: 14 residues.

This chain joins TRBV6-6 and TRBJ1-1; 7 bases match TRBD1. From germline, CDR1 is MNHNY and CDR2 SVGAGI (reference sequence). V trimming: 6 bases; J trimming: 0 bases; junction bases outside the gene matches: 10. The CDR3 spans 16 residues. CDR3 nucleotides: TGTGCCAGCAGCGATAGACAGGGTGGCATGAACACTGAAGCTTTCTTT. This sequence encodes CASSDRQGGMNTEAFF.

The chain is built from TRBV27 and TRBJ1-1; D gene ambiguous. The CDR3 has 14 amino acids. Deletions cut 2 bases from V and 0 bases from J, with 7 bases between. Per the germline V gene, CDR1 is MNHEY and CDR2 is SMNVEV (reference sequence). The CDR3 sequence: CASSLTPMNTEAFF. The CDR3 DNA follows: TGTGCCAGCAGTTTAACTCCGATGAACACTGAAGCTTTCTTT.

The V call is TRBV11-3, the J call TRBJ1-1, with TRBD1 as a possible D gene (6 bases). The CDR3 runs to 12 residues. The V gene's germline CDR1 is SGHNT and CDR2 YENEEA. V dropped 1 base and J dropped 11 bases, with 11 bases sitting between them. This CDR3 is CASSLGEGEAFF. As DNA, the CDR3 is TGTGCCAGCAGCTTAGGGGAGGGGGAGGCTTTCTTT.

CDR3 sequence reads: CASNRRPRAYNEQFF. The CDR3 region has the DNA TGTGCCAGCAATCGGAGACCCAGGGCCTACAATGAGCAGTTCTTC. This chain links TRBV28 with TRBJ2-1; D is perhaps TRBD1 (5 bases). The CDR3 has 15 residues. Trimming pared 7 bases from V and 2 bases from J, leaving 15 bases between. The V gene's germline CDR1 is MDHEN and CDR2 SYDVKM.

The V call is TRBV5-5, the J call TRBJ1-1; no firm D call. The CDR3 loop spans 14 amino acids. The ends were cut back, 0 bases at V and 3 bases at J, with 9 bases in the middle. Germline V gene sequence: CDR1 SGHKS, CDR2 YYEKEE (reference sequence). The CDR3 here is CASSLVWQDTEAFF. The CDR3 DNA sequence: TGTGCCAGCAGCTTGGTATGGCAGGACACTGAAGCTTTCTTT.

The chain employs TRBV6-1 and TRBJ2-3; 9 nucleotides align to TRBD1. The CDR3 is 17 amino acids. Germline-derived CDR1 and CDR2 are MNHNS and SASEGT. V gave up 2 bases and J gave up 0 bases; unmatched junction bases: 6. CDR3 sequence reads: CASSERGTGSSTDTQYF. The CDR3 DNA reads as TGTGCCAGCAGTGAACGTGGGACAGGGTCAAGCACAGATACGCAGTATTTT.

This clone has just one count. This sequence joins TRBV19 and TRBJ2-3, with TRBD1 matching over 8 bases. V lost 8 bases and J lost 3; bases outside the gene matches: 10. In germline, CDR1 is LNHDA, CDR2 SQIVND (reference sequence). This CDR3 region has 15 residues. The CDR3 region has the DNA TGTGCCAGTGCGAAGCCGGGACAGGAAACAGATACGCAGTATTTT. Encoded protein: CASAKPGQETDTQYF.